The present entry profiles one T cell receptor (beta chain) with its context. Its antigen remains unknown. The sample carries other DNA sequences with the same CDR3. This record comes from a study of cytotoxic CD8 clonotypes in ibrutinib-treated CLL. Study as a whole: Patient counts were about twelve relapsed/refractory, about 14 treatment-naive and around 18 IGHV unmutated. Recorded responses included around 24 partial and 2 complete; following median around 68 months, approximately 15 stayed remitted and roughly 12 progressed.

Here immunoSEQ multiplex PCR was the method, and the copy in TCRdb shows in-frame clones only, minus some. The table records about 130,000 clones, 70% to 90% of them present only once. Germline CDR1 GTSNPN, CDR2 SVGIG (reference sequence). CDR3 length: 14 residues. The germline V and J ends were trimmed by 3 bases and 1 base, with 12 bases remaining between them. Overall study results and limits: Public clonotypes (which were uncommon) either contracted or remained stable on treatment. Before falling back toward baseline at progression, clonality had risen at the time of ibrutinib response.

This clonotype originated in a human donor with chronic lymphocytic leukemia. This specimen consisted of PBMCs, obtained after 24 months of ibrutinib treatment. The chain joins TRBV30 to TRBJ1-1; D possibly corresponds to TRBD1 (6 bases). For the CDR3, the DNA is TGTGCCTGGAGAGGGGGAGTAGGGAACACTGAAGCTTTCTTT. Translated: CAWRGGVGNTEAFF.